This record covers a single TCR beta chain. What it binds is not known. The source material, RNA transcripts, was used to amplify TCR beta CDR3 regions. A first-round RT-PCR of the TCR CDR3 used the HTBI primer set. MiXCR, run by TCRdb on the multiplex PCR reads, gives a single entry per CDR3 protein. The sample gives under 700,000 distinct CDR3 sequences, about 43% of which show up once; roughly 8.2% is in the top ten. The germline V gene has CDR1 SGHTA and CDR2 FQGNSA. V shed 5 bases, J shed 2 bases, and the junction held 5 bases outside the gene matches. This CDR3 contains 16 residues. Hyperthyroidism patients were newly diagnosed, had disease duration under 2 months, and were aged 18 to 65 years. Lactation, pregnancy, other autoimmune disease or uncontrolled infection led to exclusion of patients. This entry belongs to a study of T cells in Graves' hyperthyroidism and ophthalmopathy. Broader study findings: Ophthalmopathy could be told apart from stable hyperthyroidism with a 13 V-J model.

The sample consisted of peripheral blood or thyroid tissue (not recorded which). The chain links TRBV7-2 to TRBJ1-6; 8 bases are a match to TRBD1. This receptor was taken from a woman aged 18 to 35 with Graves' hyperthyroidism. Written as DNA, the CDR3 is TGTGCCAGCAGCGCTGACAGGGGTACCTATAATTCACCCCTCCACTTT. It codes for CASSADRGTYNSPLHF.